This T cell receptor (beta chain) emerged from a study of blood T cell repertoires in COVID-19. About the research overall: COVID-19 samples from acute and convalescent phases originated in the United States, Italy and Spain. From T cells, B-cell-depleted T cells, or PBMCs came the material, which was cDNA or gDNA.

In the original workflow: Scientists estimated how many nucleated cells there were by amplifying reference gene primers. The data were produced by immunoSEQ multiplex PCR, yet TCRdb's version contains in-frame clones alone and is incomplete. V, J and clone size reflect that table, while D and trimming were determined from the DNA. This sample has tens of thousands of clones, with more than 60% found just once. The clonotype originates from a human donor in a cohort sampled during active COVID-19. The specimen sequenced was peripheral blood.

This CDR3 reads CASSPVGQVYGYTF. CDR3 sequence (DNA): TGTGCCAGCAGCCCCGTTGGACAGGTCTATGGCTACACCTTC. The chain couples TRBV5-4 to TRBJ1-2, with 7 positions matching TRBD1. The germline CDR1 and CDR2 sequences are SGHNT and YYREEE (reference sequence). V lost 4 bases to trimming and J lost 4 bases; unmatched junction nucleotides: 7. The CDR3 runs 14 residues.